A single sample is the source of the 32 T cell receptor beta chains below, sequenced in a study of CD8 T cells in Susac syndrome. Roughly 0.45 to 1 ug RNA was reverse transcribed with random hexamers. Each CDR3 protein gets one entry after TCRdb re-called the immunoSEQ multiplex PCR reads with MiXCR. The table lists approximately 150,000 distinct CDR3 sequences, around 90% of them singletons, with 0.065% to 0.085% in the top ten. The sample comprised CD4+ T cells from PBMCs. The receptors stem from a human donor in good health.

The chain uses TRBV10-1 and TRBJ2-5; tentatively, D is TRBD1 (8 bases). The CDR3 has 14 residues. The V and J ends lost 6 bases and 4 bases respectively, with 15 bases between them. The germline CDR1 and CDR2 sequences are WNHNN and SYGVQD (reference sequence). The CDR3 DNA follows: TGCGCCAGCAGCAAGGACAGGGAGGGAGAGACCCAGTACTTC. Protein: CASSKDREGETQYF.

This clonotype has just one count. The V and J genes are TRBV7-8 and TRBJ2-4, with 10 bases fitting TRBD2. The CDR3 runs 14 residues. Germline-derived CDR1 and CDR2 are SGHVS and FQNEAQ. V was pared by 3 bases and J by 8 bases, with 4 bases of the junction left unmatched. CDR3 residues: CASSLSSGRDIQYF. DNA for the CDR3: TGTGCCAGCAGCTTGTCGAGCGGGAGGGACATTCAGTACTTC. Combining the CDR3 with reference TRBV7-8 and TRBJ2-4 gives the whole variable domain GAGVSQSPRYKVAKRGQDVALRCDPISGHVSLFWYQQALGQGPEFLTYFQNEAQLDKSGLPSDRFFAERPEGSVSTLKIQRTQQEDSAVYLCASSLSSGRDIQYFGAGTRLSVL.

DNA of the CDR3: TGCAGTGCCAATGACAGGGAGGGTCAGCCCCAGCATTTT. This encodes CSANDREGQPQHF. V usage is TRBV20-1 and J usage is TRBJ1-5, with 7 bases fitting TRBD1. Per the germline V gene, CDR1 is DFQATT and CDR2 is SNEGSKA (reference sequence). This CDR3 has 13 residues. The V gene end was trimmed by 6 bases and the J gene end by 6 bases; junction bases not matched to a gene: 8.

The chain uses TRBV29-1 and TRBJ2-4; D is ambiguous. Per germline, CDR1 SQVTM and CDR2 ANQGSEA. Trimming removed 4 bases at V and 5 bases at J, with 3 bases between. The CDR3 length is 10 residues. The CDR3 loop reads CSVGENIQYF. Here the CDR3 DNA reads TGCAGCGTTGGAGAAAACATTCAGTACTTC. Combining the CDR3 with reference TRBV29-1 and TRBJ2-4 gives the whole variable domain SAVISQKPSRDICQRGTSLTIQCQVDSQVTMMFWYRQQPGQSLTLIATANQGSEATYESGFVIDKFPISRPNLTFSTLTVSNMSPEDSSIYLCSVGENIQYFGAGTRLSVL.

The chain combines TRBV5-6 with TRBJ1-4; D is unresolved. This CDR3 region has 16 residues. CDR1 and CDR2 (germline): SGHDT, YYEEEE. The V end lost 2 bases, the J end lost 2 bases, and 13 bases lay between the germline ends. The CDR3 sequence: CASSLAPRATNEKLFF. The CDR3 DNA follows: TGTGCCAGCAGCTTAGCCCCACGGGCGACTAATGAAAAACTGTTTTTT.

This chain joins TRBV4-1 and TRBJ2-7; 8 positions match TRBD2. Germline V gene data show CDR1 as MGHRA and CDR2 as YSYEKL. The CDR3 has 14 residues. The trim removed 4 bases at V and 3 bases at J, leaving 5 bases unmatched. DNA for the CDR3: TGCGCCAGCAGCCGGGCTAGCGGGTACTACGAGCAGTACTTC. As protein: CASSRASGYYEQYF.

This chain joins TRBV6-1 and TRBJ2-7; D tentatively fits TRBD1 or TRBD2 (5 bases each). The CDR3 spans 13 residues. Germline values: CDR1 MNHNS, CDR2 SASEGT. The germline V and J ends were trimmed by 7 bases and 5 bases, with 15 bases remaining between them. The CDR3 here is CASTSGTLDEQYF. CDR3 sequence (DNA): TGTGCCAGCACCTCAGGGACCTTAGACGAGCAGTACTTC.

This clonotype was recorded only once. V usage is TRBV28 and J usage is TRBJ2-3, with 7 bases identical to TRBD2. CDR3 length equals 15 residues. Germline V gene lookup returns CDR1 MDHEN and CDR2 SYDVKM. The V and J ends lost 3 bases and 6 bases, in that order; junction bases with no gene match: 9. The CDR3: CASSFPSGPGDTQYF. For the CDR3, the DNA is TGTGCCAGCAGTTTTCCTAGCGGCCCAGGGGATACGCAGTATTTT.

The chain couples TRBV5-1 to TRBJ2-5; weak D call: TRBD1 (6 bases). CDR1 and CDR2 (germline): SGHRS, YFSETQ. The CDR3 covers 16 residues. Trimming removed 0 bases from V and 5 bases from J, with 17 bases in between. This chain's CDR3 is CASSLGGHQEGETQYF. CDR3 nucleotide sequence: TGCGCCAGCAGCTTGGGGGGACACCAGGAAGGGGAGACCCAGTACTTC.

The chain links TRBV20-1 to TRBJ2-4; D is unresolved. This CDR3 comprises 14 residues. V was clipped by 5 bases and J by 0 bases, with 11 bases between them. Germline V CDR1 and CDR2: DFQATT, SNEGSKA (reference sequence). Here the CDR3 reads CSAPRAGAKNIQYF. The CDR3, as DNA: TGCAGTGCTCCTCGGGCAGGAGCCAAAAACATTCAGTACTTC.

The chain links TRBV3-1 to TRBJ2-1; 7 bases fit TRBD2. The CDR3 has 15 amino acids. With 1 base clipped from V and 8 bases from J, the junction kept 8 bases outside the gene matches. Germline V CDR1 and CDR2: LGHDT, YNNKEL (reference sequence). This CDR3 reads CASSQGGVGRDEQFF. The CDR3, as DNA: TGTGCCAGCAGCCAAGGAGGGGTGGGGAGGGATGAGCAGTTCTTC.

This chain links TRBV3-1 with TRBJ2-3; 10 nucleotides match TRBD2. CDR3 length equals 20 residues. The germline gives CDR1 LGHDT, CDR2 YNNKEL (reference sequence). V trimming: 4 bases; J trimming: 2 bases; junction bases outside the gene matches: 18. CDR3 coding DNA: TGTGCCAGCAGCCCCAGGGCTAGCGGGAGTAATGGGATATACACAGATACGCAGTATTTT. This encodes CASSPRASGSNGIYTDTQYF.

This rearrangement joins TRBV20-1 to TRBJ2-3; 7 nucleotides align to TRBD1. The CDR3 covers 15 residues. Looked up from germline, CDR1 is DFQATT and CDR2 is SNEGSKA (reference sequence). V lost 6 bases, J lost 0 bases, and 9 bases stayed unmatched. The CDR3 spells CSAAANRGSTDTQYF. The CDR3 DNA reads as TGCAGTGCGGCGGCCAACAGGGGAAGCACAGATACGCAGTATTTT.

The gene calls are TRBV2 and TRBJ1-1; D is unclear. V was shortened by 3 bases and J by 2 bases, with 10 bases between the two germline ends. The germline gives CDR1 SNHLY, CDR2 FYNNEI. The CDR3 is 14 amino acids. This chain's CDR3 is CASSEVAGNTEAFF. The CDR3 DNA reads TGTGCCAGCAGTGAGGTGGCTGGTAACACTGAAGCTTTCTTT. The variable domain in full, completed from reference TRBV2 and TRBJ1-1, reads EPEVTQTPSHQVTQMGQEVILRCVPISNHLYFYWYRQILGQKVEFLVSFYNNEISEKSEIFDDQFSVERPDGSNFTLKIRSTKLEDSAMYFCASSEVAGNTEAFFGQGTRLTVV.

V gene TRBV30 combines with J gene TRBJ2-1, with D tentatively TRBD1 (6 bases). V shed 2 bases and J shed 11 bases, with 16 bases lying between them. In germline, CDR1 is GTSNPN, CDR2 SVGIG (reference sequence). The length of the CDR3 is 13 residues. DNA of the CDR3: TGTGCCTGGAGTTTTTCTCCGGGACAAAAGCAGTTCTTC. Amino acids: CAWSFSPGQKQFF. The whole variable domain, remainder taken from reference TRBV30 and TRBJ2-1, is SQTIHQWPATLVQPVGSPLSLECTVEGTSNPNLYWYRQAAGRGLQLLFYSVGIGQISSEVPQNLSASRPQDRQFILSSKKLLLSDSGFYLCAWSFSPGQKQFFGPGTRLTVL.

J is TRBJ1-1 and V is TRBV10-3, with D unclear. V dropped 7 bases and J dropped 8 bases, with 11 bases sitting between them. Per germline, CDR1 ENHRY and CDR2 SYGVKD. The CDR3 runs 11 residues. The CDR3 region is CAIIIGKEAFF. The CDR3 DNA is TGTGCCATCATAATAGGGAAGGAAGCTTTCTTT.

V gene TRBV24-1 combines with J gene TRBJ2-1; TRBD1 might be the D (6 bases). CDR3 size: 15 residues. Trimming took 4 bases from V and 0 from J, leaving 9 bases between them. Germline V gives CDR1 KGHDR, CDR2 SFDVKD. CDR3 nucleotide sequence: TGTGCCACCAGTGACACAGGGTACTCCTACAATGAGCAGTTCTTC. Translated: CATSDTGYSYNEQFF.

The chain is built from TRBV20-1 and TRBJ2-7, with D maybe TRBD1 (6 bases). The V gene lost 6 bases and the J gene lost 5 bases, with 11 bases spanning the gap. Germline V lookup: CDR1 DFQATT, CDR2 SNEGSKA (reference sequence). The CDR3 has 11 residues. This CDR3 is CSAFRTDEQYF. The CDR3 DNA follows: TGCAGTGCATTCCGGACAGACGAGCAGTACTTC.

J is TRBJ2-3 and V is TRBV29-1, with TRBD1 as a possible D gene (6 bases). Germline CDR1 reads SQVTM; CDR2 reads ANQGSEA. Trimming shortened V by 4 bases and J by 0 bases, and 14 bases separated the two germline ends. The CDR3 covers 15 residues. CDR3 loop: CSVVGTSSSTDTQYF. CDR3 nucleotides: TGCAGCGTTGTGGGGACATCGTCAAGCACAGATACGCAGTATTTT.

The CDR3 loop is CASSSPSGLGETQYF. As DNA, the CDR3 is TGTGCCAGCAGTTCCCCCTCCGGGCTGGGAGAGACCCAGTACTTC. The chain is built from TRBV6-5 and TRBJ2-5; unclear D gene. V shed 4 bases and J shed 4 bases, with 16 bases lying between them. The germline V gene encodes CDR1 MNHEY and CDR2 SVGAGI. CDR3 length equals 15 residues.

This chain joins TRBV20-1 and TRBJ2-7, with D perhaps matching TRBD1 (5 bases). There are 16 residues in the CDR3. Germline assignment: CDR1 DFQATT and CDR2 SNEGSKA (reference sequence). V shed 3 bases and J shed 6 bases, with 24 bases lying between them. CDR3 residues: CSASAYDSTDRSEQYF. The CDR3 DNA is TGCAGTGCTAGTGCCTACGACAGCACCGACCGCTCCGAGCAGTACTTC.

The chain links TRBV20-1 to TRBJ2-3, with 9 nucleotides matching TRBD2. Germline V gene lookup returns CDR1 DFQATT and CDR2 SNEGSKA (reference sequence). Losses at the gene ends were 6 bases for V and 1 base for J; bases not matched to a gene: 5. The CDR3 length is 14 residues. The CDR3 coding sequence is TGCAGTGCCCCCTTAGCGGGGGGCACAGATACGCAGTATTTT. This translates into CSAPLAGGTDTQYF.

The J gene is TRBJ2-7, the V gene TRBV7-9, with a weak D call TRBD1 (5 bases). Germline CDR1 reads SEHNR; CDR2 reads FQNEAQ (reference sequence). The V end was cut by 3 bases, the J end by 5 bases, with 14 bases between. CDR3 size: 14 residues. CDR3 nucleotides: TGTGCCAGCAGCTTCAGTAAGGGGTTGCACGAGCAGTACTTC. It is translated as CASSFSKGLHEQYF.

Points on this clonotype: One end of the junction varies from germline; a read error may be responsible. The rearrangement links TRBV20-1 to TRBJ2-1; D remains unclear. Germline V gene lookup returns CDR1 DFQATT and CDR2 SNEGSKA (reference sequence). CDR3 length: 15 residues. The CDR3 sequence: CSARDVADTYNKQFF. The DNA of the CDR3 is TGCAGTGCTAGAGATGTGGCGGATACCTACAATAAGCAGTTCTTC.

The chain couples TRBV5-4 to TRBJ2-4, with TRBD1 matching 10 bases. J was trimmed by 6 bases and V by 5 bases; bases with no gene match: 8. This CDR3 has 15 residues. Germline-derived CDR1 and CDR2 are SGHNT and YYREEE (reference sequence). CDR3 residues: CASSFQRQGANIQYF. The CDR3 coding sequence is TGTGCCAGCAGTTTCCAGCGACAGGGGGCAAACATTCAGTACTTC.

Only one count was recorded for this clonotype. The rearrangement links TRBV7-2 to TRBJ2-3, with D uncertain. The CDR3 is made up of 14 amino acids. Deletions cut 5 bases from V and 3 bases from J, with 12 bases between. In germline, CDR1 is SGHTA, CDR2 FQGNSA. CDR3 DNA sequence: TGTGCCAGCAGCCCAGCCCCCAGTACAGATACGCAGTATTTT. This translates into CASSPAPSTDTQYF.

The genes are TRBV5-1 and TRBJ1-1; D might be TRBD1 (6 bases). The ends were cut back, 0 bases at V and 10 bases at J, with 10 bases in the middle. CDR1 SGHRS and CDR2 YFSETQ come from the germline V gene. This CDR3 is 12 amino acids long. In nucleotides, the CDR3 is TGCGCCAGCAGCTTGGAAGGGGGACGAGCTTTCTTT. Residues: CASSLEGGRAFF.

The V gene is TRBV6-5, the J gene TRBJ1-2, with 7 bases matching TRBD1. The germline CDR1 and CDR2 sequences are MNHEY and SVGAGI. The CDR3 contains 13 residues. The J segment lost 12 bases and the V segment lost 5 bases, leaving 12 bases of the junction unmatched. The CDR3 region has the DNA TGTGCCAGCAGTCTAGGACAGGCCTGGCGGAACACCTTC. Translated, it gives CASSLGQAWRNTF.

The chain couples TRBV6-6 to TRBJ2-1; 9 nucleotides match TRBD1. CDR3 length equals 16 residues. CDR1 and CDR2 from the germline V gene are MNHNY and SVGAGI (reference sequence). The V segment lost 7 bases and the J segment 3 bases; nucleotides outside the gene matches: 10. The CDR3 here is CASTPRVGQGYNEQFF. The CDR3 bases are TGTGCCAGCACCCCCCGGGTGGGACAGGGCTACAATGAGCAGTTCTTC.

The genes are TRBV20-1 and TRBJ1-3; tentative D call: TRBD1 (5 bases). Between the trimmed V and J ends, which lost 0 bases and 8 bases, there was a span of 14 bases. The CDR3 consists of 14 residues. Germline CDR1 DFQATT, CDR2 SNEGSKA (reference sequence). This chain's CDR3 is CSARDPSGGDTIYF. CDR3 in DNA: TGCAGTGCTAGAGATCCCTCGGGGGGAGACACCATATATTTT.

This chain joins TRBV29-1 and TRBJ2-5, with TRBD1 as a possible D gene (5 bases). This CDR3 comprises 12 residues. Trimming stripped 3 bases from V and 8 bases from J, with 13 bases between. In germline, CDR1 is SQVTM, CDR2 ANQGSEA. In nucleotides, the CDR3 is TGCAGCGTTGAGGCCAGGGTGGGAACCCAGTACTTC. Protein sequence: CSVEARVGTQYF.

This chain joins TRBV20-1 and TRBJ2-3; D gene ambiguous. V was shortened by 5 bases and J by 4 bases, with 10 bases between the two germline ends. In germline, CDR1 is DFQATT, CDR2 SNEGSKA (reference sequence). The CDR3 runs to 12 residues. The CDR3 loop is CSARASSDTQYF. The CDR3 nucleotides are TGCAGTGCTCGCGCCTCTTCAGATACGCAGTATTTT.